The next 3 T cell receptor beta chains were all read from a single sample in a study of identical twins. TCRdb processed the 5' RACE reads anew with MiXCR; each CDR3 protein has one entry. The table shows 400,000 to 600,000 distinct CDR3 sequences, with around 24% occurring only once. The sample was also linked to a second study, of yellow fever vaccine responses in identical twins.

Sequencing was carried out using CD4+ T cells sorted from blood. Receptors were obtained from a woman aged 18-29 years in good health.

The rearrangement joins TRBV4-1 to TRBJ1-1; the D is unclear. Germline CDR1 and CDR2: MGHRA and YSYEKL. Trimming left V 3 bases short and J 5 bases short, with 16 bases between. The CDR3 is 15 amino acids. The CDR3 region is CASSHSGSRMTEAFF. In nucleotides, the CDR3 is TGCGCCAGCAGCCACAGTGGGAGCAGGATGACTGAAGCTTTCTTT.

The J gene is TRBJ1-2, the V gene TRBV7-9, with D uncertain. The CDR3 spans 13 residues. Trimming pared 6 bases from V and 1 base from J, leaving 9 bases between. Germline assignment: CDR1 SEHNR and CDR2 FQNEAQ (reference sequence). The CDR3 DNA reads as TGTGCCAGCAGAGCAGGTTTTAACTATGGCTACACCTTC. This translates into CASRAGFNYGYTF.

This clonotype showed up just a few times. The rearrangement uses TRBV15 and TRBJ2-2; 7 bases are shared with TRBD1. Germline-derived CDR1 and CDR2 are LNHNV and YYDKDF (reference sequence). The CDR3 loop spans 19 amino acids. V trimming: 0 bases; J trimming: 4 bases; junction bases outside the gene matches: 14. CDR3 protein: CATSRDPPSGGSFTGELFF. The DNA for the CDR3 is TGTGCCACCAGCAGAGATCCCCCGTCAGGGGGTAGTTTCACCGGGGAGCTGTTTTTT.